This TCR beta chain comes out of a study of cytomegalovirus exposure and HLA in healthy donors. Healthy individuals who donated bone marrow served as the donors. The study's findings and limits: A later analysis found that most CMV-associated TCR beta chains appeared HLA-restricted.

V lost 6 bases to trimming and J lost 2 bases, with 7 bases between them. Germline CDR1 and CDR2: MDHEN and SYDVKM. This CDR3 region has 12 residues. A note on this clone: Its antigen is not known.

Vbeta (60) and Jbeta (13) primers were used in the PCR. Profiled with immunoSEQ multiplex PCR; TCRdb holds only in-frame clones, not every one. The table includes some 120,000 clones, approximately 71% detected once. This TCR was recovered from a woman aged 45-59 years in good health and CMV-seronegative. The chain links TRBV28 to TRBJ1-1; no definite D call. Sequences were obtained from PBMCs. The CDR3 nucleotides are TGTGCCAGCAGCATCCCCAACACTGAAGCTTTCTTT. This codes for CASSIPNTEAFF.